What follows is one T cell receptor (beta chain) and its context. Its antigen remains unidentified. The sample comes from a study of cytomegalovirus exposure and HLA in healthy donors. Study-level results: Prior analysis indicated that the majority of TCR beta V segments exhibited productivity approximately 90% or approximately 30% of the time.

While unrecorded immune exposures were likely, the donors were nominally healthy when sampled. The PCR contained 60 Vbeta and 13 Jbeta primers. Sequencing was performed with immunoSEQ multiplex PCR; in TCRdb, only in-frame clones are kept and a portion is missing. The sample consists of tens of thousands of clones, roughly three quarters of them appearing once. The sample taken for sequencing was PBMCs. The receptor was derived from a man aged 25-45 years in good health and CMV-seronegative.

The CDR3 coding sequence is TGCAGTGAAAGGGACATAGAGACCCAGTACTTC. Residues: CSERDIETQYF. V usage is TRBV20-1 and J usage is TRBJ2-5; a possible D gene is TRBD1 (6 bases). V dropped 7 bases and J dropped 4 bases, with 10 bases sitting between them. Germline loops: CDR1 DFQATT, CDR2 SNEGSKA (reference sequence). The CDR3 extends over 11 amino acids.